This record looks at one TCR beta chain sequence and its context. What it recognizes is unknown. Some clones are missing from TCRdb's copy, which holds only in-frame ones; the method was immunoSEQ multiplex PCR. This table has tens of thousands of clones, 70% to 90% appearing once. This sample stems from a study of T cell responses to AZD1222 COVID-19 vaccine. Whole-study findings and limits: Reportedly, close to half of spike-specific TCRs are directed against unmutated variant regions. AZD1222 recipients seropositive at baseline numbered only 5 or 6. Donor demographics were predominantly white British with a female majority; clonal diversity may be underestimated. Repertoire sampling occurred only after the peak T cell response.

This sample comprised peripheral blood, obtained 28 days after the second AZD1222 dose. The sequence derives from an adult who received the AZD1222 COVID-19 vaccine.

This CDR3 reads CASSLRTQNTGELFF. The CDR3 DNA is TGTGCCAGCAGCCTCCGGACCCAGAACACCGGGGAGCTGTTTTTT. The chain employs TRBV9 and TRBJ2-2; D remains ambiguous. Trimming stripped 4 bases from V and 1 base from J, with 11 bases between. Per germline, CDR1 SGDLS and CDR2 YYNGEE. CDR3 length: 15 residues.